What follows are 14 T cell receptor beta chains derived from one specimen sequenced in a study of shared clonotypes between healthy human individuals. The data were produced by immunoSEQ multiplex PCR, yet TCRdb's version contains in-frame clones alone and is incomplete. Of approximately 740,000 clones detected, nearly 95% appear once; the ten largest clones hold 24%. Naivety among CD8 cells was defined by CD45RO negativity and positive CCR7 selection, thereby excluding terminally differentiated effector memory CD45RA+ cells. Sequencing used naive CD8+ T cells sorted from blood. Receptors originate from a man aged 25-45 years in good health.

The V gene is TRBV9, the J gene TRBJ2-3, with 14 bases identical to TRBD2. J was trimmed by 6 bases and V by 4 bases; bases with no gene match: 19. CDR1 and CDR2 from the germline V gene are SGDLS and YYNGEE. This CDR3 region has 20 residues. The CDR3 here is CASSTPRQIKTSGRDDTQYF. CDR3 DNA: TGTGCCAGCAGCACTCCACGCCAGATAAAGACTAGCGGGAGGGATGATACGCAGTATTTT.

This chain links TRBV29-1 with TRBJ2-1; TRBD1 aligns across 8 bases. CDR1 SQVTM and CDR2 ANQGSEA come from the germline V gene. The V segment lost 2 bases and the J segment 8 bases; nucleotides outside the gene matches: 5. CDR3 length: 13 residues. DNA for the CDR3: TGCAGCGTTGAATGGCAGGGGGCGGATGAGCAGTTCTTC. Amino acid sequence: CSVEWQGADEQFF.

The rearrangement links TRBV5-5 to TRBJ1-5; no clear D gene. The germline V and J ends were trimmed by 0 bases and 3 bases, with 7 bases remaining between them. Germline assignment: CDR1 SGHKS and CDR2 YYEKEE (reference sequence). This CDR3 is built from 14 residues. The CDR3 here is CASSLDTDNQPQHF. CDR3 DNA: TGTGCCAGCAGCTTGGACACGGACAATCAGCCCCAGCATTTT.

The CDR3 here is CASSLPEEIPSGELFF. CDR3 in DNA: TGTGCCAGCAGCTTACCGGAAGAGATCCCATCCGGGGAGCTGTTTTTT. V and J are TRBV7-9 and TRBJ2-2; D gene uncertain. The CDR3 runs to 16 residues. Germline lookup yields CDR1 SEHNR and CDR2 FQNEAQ (reference sequence). Trimming pared 2 bases from V and 6 bases from J, leaving 16 bases between.

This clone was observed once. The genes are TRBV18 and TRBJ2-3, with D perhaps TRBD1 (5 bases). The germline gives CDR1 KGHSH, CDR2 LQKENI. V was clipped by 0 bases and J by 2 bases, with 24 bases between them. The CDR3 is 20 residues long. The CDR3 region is CASSPPHHRRRANYTDTQYF. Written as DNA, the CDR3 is TGTGCCAGCTCACCACCCCACCATCGCCGCAGGGCCAATTACACAGATACGCAGTATTTT.

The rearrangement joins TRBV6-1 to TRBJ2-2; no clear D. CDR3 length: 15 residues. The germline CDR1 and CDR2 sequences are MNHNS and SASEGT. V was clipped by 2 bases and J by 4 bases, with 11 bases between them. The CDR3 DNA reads TGTGCCAGCAGTGAATATGGGCTAGGCACCGGGGAGCTGTTTTTT. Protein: CASSEYGLGTGELFF.

The CDR3 DNA reads TGCGCCAGCAGTGACCCCCTCCAGGCTCAAGAGACCCAGTACTTC. Amino acids: CASSDPLQAQETQYF. The chain carries TRBV10-2 and TRBJ2-5; D gene ambiguous. V was cut by 3 bases and J by 2 bases, with 13 bases left in between. CDR1 is WSHSY and CDR2 is SAAADI in the germline V gene. The CDR3 has 15 amino acids.

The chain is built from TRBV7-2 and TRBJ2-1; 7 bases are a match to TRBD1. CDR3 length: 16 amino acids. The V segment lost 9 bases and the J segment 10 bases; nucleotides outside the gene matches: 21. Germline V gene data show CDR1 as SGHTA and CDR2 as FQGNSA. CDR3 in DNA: TGTGCCAGACCCCCTTCCGGGACAGTTGTCATCATGGAGCAGTTCTTC. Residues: CARPPSGTVVIMEQFF.

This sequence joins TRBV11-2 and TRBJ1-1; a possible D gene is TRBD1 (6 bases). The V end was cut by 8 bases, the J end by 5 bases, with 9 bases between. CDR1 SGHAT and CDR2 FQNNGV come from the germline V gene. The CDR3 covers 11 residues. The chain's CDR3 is CASSQGTEAFF. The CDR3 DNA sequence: TGTGCCAGCTCGCAGGGGACTGAAGCTTTCTTT. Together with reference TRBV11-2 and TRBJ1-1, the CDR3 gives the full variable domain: EAGVAQSPRYKIIEKRQSVAFWCNPISGHATLYWYQQILGQGPKLLIQFQNNGVVDDSQLPKDRFSAERLKGVDSTLKIQPAKLEDSAVYLCASSQGTEAFFGQGTRLTVV.

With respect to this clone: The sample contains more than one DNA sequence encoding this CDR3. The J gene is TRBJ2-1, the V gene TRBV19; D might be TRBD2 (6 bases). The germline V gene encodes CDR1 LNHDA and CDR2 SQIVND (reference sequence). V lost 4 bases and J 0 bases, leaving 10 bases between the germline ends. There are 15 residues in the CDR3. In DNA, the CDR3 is TGTGCCAGTAGTACAGGAGGGAGCTCCTACAATGAGCAGTTCTTC. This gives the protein CASSTGGSSYNEQFF.

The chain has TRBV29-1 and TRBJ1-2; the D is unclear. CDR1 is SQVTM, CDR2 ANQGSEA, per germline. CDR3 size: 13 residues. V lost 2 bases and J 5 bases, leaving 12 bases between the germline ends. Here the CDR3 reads CSVESLVGYGYTF. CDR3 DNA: TGCAGCGTTGAATCCCTGGTTGGGTATGGCTACACCTTC.

The CDR3 region is CASSVQGQGVNQPQHF. In nucleotides, the CDR3 is TGTGCCAGTAGTGTGCAGGGACAGGGAGTCAATCAGCCCCAGCATTTT. The chain combines TRBV19 with TRBJ1-5, with 9 bases aligning to TRBD1. The trim removed 5 bases at V and 3 bases at J, leaving 8 bases unmatched. The CDR3 contains 16 residues. Germline V CDR1 and CDR2: LNHDA, SQIVND (reference sequence).

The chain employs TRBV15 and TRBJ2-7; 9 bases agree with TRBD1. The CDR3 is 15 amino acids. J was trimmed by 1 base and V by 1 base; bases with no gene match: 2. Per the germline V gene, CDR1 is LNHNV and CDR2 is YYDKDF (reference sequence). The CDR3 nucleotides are TGTGCCACCAGCAGAGTCGGGACAGGGTCCTACGAGCAGTACTTC. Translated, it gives CATSRVGTGSYEQYF.

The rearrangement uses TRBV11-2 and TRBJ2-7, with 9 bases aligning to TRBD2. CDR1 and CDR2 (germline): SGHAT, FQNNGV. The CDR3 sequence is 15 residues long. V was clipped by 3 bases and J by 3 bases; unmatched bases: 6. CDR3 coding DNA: TGTGCCAGCAGCTTTATTGCGGGAGGGTTCTACGAGCAGTACTTC. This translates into CASSFIAGGFYEQYF. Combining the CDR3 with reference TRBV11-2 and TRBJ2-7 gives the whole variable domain EAGVAQSPRYKIIEKRQSVAFWCNPISGHATLYWYQQILGQGPKLLIQFQNNGVVDDSQLPKDRFSAERLKGVDSTLKIQPAKLEDSAVYLCASSFIAGGFYEQYFGPGTRLTVT.